The entry below gives a single T cell receptor beta chain sequence along with its context. Its antigen is unknown. All trial patients relapsed after autologous stem cell transplantation. Best response was recorded as complete response, partial response or progressive disease. This sample is part of a study of PD-1 blockade in classical Hodgkin lymphoma. CDR3 size: 14 residues. V was pared by 3 bases and J by 0 bases, with 9 bases between. CDR1 and CDR2 (germline): LGHNA, YNFKEQ. Sequencing used immunoSEQ multiplex PCR; TCRdb keeps in-frame clones, though not all of them. This table holds under 100,000 clones, approximately 88% found once. Findings and limits, study-wide: Complete responders had baseline diversity similar to newly diagnosed patients.

The input for sequencing was peripheral blood mononuclear cells (PBMCs), taken at baseline. This clonotype was sampled from a human donor with classical Hodgkin lymphoma. The chain couples TRBV4-2 to TRBJ2-7; D remains ambiguous. The DNA for the CDR3 is TGTGCCAGCAGCCACACGGAGATCTCCTACGAGCAGTACTTC. Translating gives CASSHTEISYEQYF.